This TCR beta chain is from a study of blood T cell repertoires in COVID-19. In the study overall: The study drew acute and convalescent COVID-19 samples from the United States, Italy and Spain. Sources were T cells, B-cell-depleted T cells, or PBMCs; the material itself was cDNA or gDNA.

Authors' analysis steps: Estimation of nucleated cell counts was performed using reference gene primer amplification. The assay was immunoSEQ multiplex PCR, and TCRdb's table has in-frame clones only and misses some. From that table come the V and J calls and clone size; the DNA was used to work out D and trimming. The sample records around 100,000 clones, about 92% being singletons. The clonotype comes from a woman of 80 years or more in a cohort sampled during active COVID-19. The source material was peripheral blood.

In nucleotides, the CDR3 is TGTGCCTGGAGTCTCGGCGGACTAAATCAGCCCCAGCATTTT. Translating gives CAWSLGGLNQPQHF. V is TRBV30 and J is TRBJ1-5; D is unresolved. V lost 2 bases and J 4 bases, leaving 12 bases between the germline ends. The CDR3 runs to 14 residues. The V gene's germline CDR1 is GTSNPN and CDR2 SVGIG (reference sequence). Full variable domain (outside the CDR3, taken from reference TRBV30 and TRBJ1-5): SQTIHQWPATLVQPVGSPLSLECTVEGTSNPNLYWYRQAAGRGLQLLFYSVGIGQISSEVPQNLSASRPQDRQFILSSKKLLLSDSGFYLCAWSLGGLNQPQHFGDGTRLSIL.